This is a list of T cell receptor beta chains from one sample in a study of T-cell reconstitution after alpha-beta-depleted transplantation in children. TCRdb independently ran MiXCR on the PCR reads; one entry per CDR3 protein. Among about 610,000 distinct CDR3 sequences, about 10% were seen once, and the ten largest hold about 4.3%. Sequences were derived from PBMCs from the stem cell graft donor, sampled from the stem cell graft. These receptors came from a human donor who donated a stem cell graft to a child with acute myeloid leukemia. Both conserved end residues are part of each CDR3. The D gene is left open where the match is weak. Clone size is given for some rows only: seen once, a few or many times, or a class if the clone is expanded.

TRBJ1-4 TRBV5-1 TRBD1 few CASSLGDRVSEKLFF TGCGCCAGCAGCTTGGGGGACAGGGTATCTGAAAAACTGTTTTTT
TRBJ2-1 TRBV19 TRBD2 . CASSQPLAGVFGNEQFF TGTGCCAGTAGCCAACCCTTAGCGGGAGTTTTTGGCAATGAGCAGTTCTTC
TRBJ2-5 TRBV20-1 . many CSARTAQGFQETQYF TGCAGTGCTAGAACAGCCCAGGGGTTTCAAGAGACCCAGTACTTC
TRBJ2-7 TRBV20-1 TRBD1 few CSAKTGLAYEQYF TGCAGTGCTAAGACAGGGCTAGCCTACGAGCAGTACTTC
TRBJ1-1 TRBV30 TRBD1 few CAWSFYTGDTEAFF TGTGCCTGGAGTTTCTACACAGGGGACACTGAAGCTTTCTTT
TRBJ2-1 TRBV29-1 . few CSASRLGNNEQFF TGCAGTGCCTCGAGGCTCGGAAACAATGAGCAGTTCTTC
TRBJ2-7 TRBV5-8 . many CASSRDRSSYEQYF TGTGCCAGCAGCCGAGACAGATCCTCCTACGAGCAGTACTTC
TRBJ2-5 TRBV20-1 TRBD2 . CSAIGLAEETQYF TGCAGTGCAATAGGACTAGCGGAAGAGACCCAGTACTTC
TRBJ2-3 TRBV20-1 . . CSASGLGSTDTQYF TGCAGTGCTAGTGGGCTAGGAAGCACAGATACGCAGTATTTT
TRBJ1-4 TRBV5-4 . . CASSLDRQEKLFF TGTGCCAGCAGCTTGGACAGGCAGGAAAAACTGTTTTTT
TRBJ2-1 TRBV6-2/TRBV6-3 . many CASSWKMTYNEQFF TGTGCCAGCAGTTGGAAGATGACCTACAATGAGCAGTTCTTC
TRBJ2-1 TRBV5-5 TRBD1 many CASSLARTGVDEQFF TGTGCCAGCAGCTTGGCGCGGACAGGGGTTGATGAGCAGTTCTTC
TRBJ2-2 TRBV5-1 TRBD2 . CASSLGLAIGELFF TGCGCCAGCAGCTTGGGACTAGCTATCGGGGAGCTGTTTTTT
TRBJ2-2 TRBV29-1 TRBD1 . CSGRQGGTGELFF TGCAGCGGACGACAGGGTGGCACCGGGGAGCTGTTTTTT
TRBJ2-5 TRBV12-3/TRBV12-4 TRBD2 . CASNPLGDYGTQYF TGTGCCAGCAATCCTCTCGGGGACTACGGGACCCAGTACTTC
TRBJ2-5 TRBV7-3 . many CASSPGSQETQYF TGTGCCAGCAGTCCAGGTAGCCAAGAGACCCAGTACTTC
TRBJ2-7 TRBV4-3 . many CASSQEKGSGYEQYF TGCGCCAGCAGCCAAGAAAAGGGTAGCGGCTACGAGCAGTACTTC
TRBJ2-7 TRBV20-1 . many CSARVGEAGEQYF TGCAGTGCTAGAGTGGGGGAGGCGGGCGAGCAGTACTTC
TRBJ2-1 TRBV20-1 . . CSARSPEGSHNEQFF TGCAGTGCTAGATCCCCCGAGGGCAGTCACAATGAGCAGTTCTTC
TRBJ2-3 TRBV5-6 TRBD2 many CASSFLGLAGLTDTQYF TGTGCCAGCAGCTTCCTAGGACTAGCGGGGTTAACAGATACGCAGTATTTT
TRBJ2-7 TRBV6-2/TRBV6-3 TRBD1 . CASSDGDRAIYEQYF TGTGCCAGCAGCGACGGGGACAGGGCGATCTACGAGCAGTACTTC
TRBJ1-2 TRBV28 TRBD1 once CASSLSQRDRNYGYTF TGTGCCAGCAGTTTATCTCAACGGGACAGGAACTATGGCTACACCTTC
TRBJ2-1 TRBV12-3/TRBV12-4 TRBD2 . CASSASSGRASNEQFF TGTGCCAGCAGTGCATCTAGCGGGAGGGCCTCCAATGAGCAGTTCTTC
TRBJ1-6 TRBV12-3/TRBV12-4 . few CASTSRWALPPGSPLHF TGTGCCAGCACCTCCCGGTGGGCTCTCCCTCCAGGTTCACCCCTCCACTTT
TRBJ2-3 TRBV29-1 . . CSVGGSGSDTQYF TGCAGCGTCGGCGGCTCAGGGTCGGATACGCAGTATTTT
TRBJ1-6 TRBV25-1 . many CASMKAAMGSPLHF TGTGCCAGCATGAAGGCAGCTATGGGCTCACCCCTCCACTTT
TRBJ2-3 TRBV7-2 . few CASNFNTDTQYF TGTGCCAGCAACTTTAACACAGATACGCAGTATTTT
TRBJ1-1 TRBV7-3 . few CASSLYPVGIGTEAFF TGTGCCAGCAGCTTATATCCGGTCGGGATAGGGACTGAAGCTTTCTTT
TRBJ2-1 TRBV18 TRBD2 . CASSPQGLAAYNEQFF TGTGCCAGCTCACCTCAGGGACTAGCGGCGTACAATGAGCAGTTCTTC
TRBJ2-7 TRBV28 . many CASSLLAGEQYF TGTGCCAGCAGTTTATTGGCCGGCGAGCAGTACTTC
TRBJ2-3 TRBV9 . . CASSVGAPGTDTQYF TGTGCCAGCAGCGTAGGAGCCCCGGGCACAGATACGCAGTATTTT
TRBJ1-1 TRBV5-4 . few CASRPGWGNTEAFF TGTGCCAGCAGGCCTGGTTGGGGGAACACTGAAGCTTTCTTT
TRBJ2-6 TRBV5-1 . few CASSRGNPGANVLTF TGCGCCAGCAGCCGGGGTAACCCTGGGGCCAACGTCCTGACTTTC
TRBJ2-3 TRBV6-1 . . CASSRGRPRRLTDTQYF TGTGCCAGCAGTCGCGGACGGCCGCGGAGACTCACAGATACGCAGTATTTT
TRBJ2-3 TRBV20-1 . few CSATGHTDTQYF TGCAGTGCTACAGGGCACACAGATACGCAGTATTTT
TRBJ1-6 TRBV7-2 TRBD1 many CASSLGTGYNSPLHF TGTGCCAGCAGCTTGGGGACAGGCTATAATTCACCCCTCCACTTT
TRBJ1-1 TRBV15 . few CATSRDGGRVWKTEAFF TGTGCCACCAGCAGAGATGGGGGGCGCGTTTGGAAAACTGAAGCTTTCTTT
TRBJ2-7 TRBV5-6 . few CASSSRQFSYEQYF TGTGCCAGCAGCTCCCGACAGTTTTCCTACGAGCAGTACTTC
TRBJ2-1 TRBV5-1 . many CASSLASTAYNEQFF TGCGCCAGCAGCTTGGCGTCTACTGCCTACAATGAGCAGTTCTTC
TRBJ2-7 TRBV27 . many CASSSPLLQAVYEQYF TGTGCCAGCAGTTCCCCTCTTTTGCAGGCGGTCTACGAGCAGTACTTC
TRBJ1-1 TRBV12-3/TRBV12-4 . many CASSLIVGWAFF TGTGCCAGCAGTTTAATTGTCGGATGGGCTTTCTTT
TRBJ1-1 TRBV29-1 . . CSVVRGAKAFF TGCAGCGTTGTTAGGGGGGCCAAGGCTTTCTTT
TRBJ2-1 TRBV7-2 . few CASSPHPNNNEQFF TGTGCCAGCAGCCCCCACCCTAACAACAATGAGCAGTTCTTC
TRBJ2-3 TRBV4-3 . few CASSQASGSTGADTQYF TGCGCCAGCAGCCAAGCGAGTGGGAGCACGGGGGCAGATACGCAGTATTTT
TRBJ2-1 TRBV5-1 . . CASSLDRGGDGYNEQFF TGCGCCAGCAGCCTCGACCGAGGTGGGGACGGGTACAATGAGCAGTTCTTC
TRBJ2-7 TRBV20-1 TRBD1 many CSAPDRGHEQYF TGCAGTGCCCCGGACAGGGGACACGAGCAGTACTTC
TRBJ1-5 TRBV27 . . CASSERGARGFGNQPQHF TGTGCCAGCAGTGAGCGGGGGGCGCGCGGTTTTGGTAATCAGCCCCAGCATTTT